This T cell receptor beta chain was sequenced during a study of post-analysis software for immune sequencing data. As to this clonotype: Its antigen is not identified.

Notes on the study in general: Patients had higher frequencies than controls of five TRBV segments, including TRBV5-6, TRBV5-1 and TRBV20-1.

V shed 5 bases, J shed 9 bases, and the junction held 4 bases outside the gene matches. There are 11 residues in the CDR3. The germline gives CDR1 SQVTM, CDR2 ANQGSEA. Unique molecular identifiers featured in each of the TCR beta cDNA libraries. One entry per CDR3 protein, called by TCRdb with MiXCR from the PCR reads. The table shows hundreds of thousands of distinct CDR3 sequences, with 45% occurring only once. The clonotype was recovered from a girl aged 10-17 years with multiple sclerosis. The chain uses TRBV29-1 and TRBJ2-1; 7 nucleotides agree with TRBD2. Sequencing was done on a sample of blood. The CDR3 bases are TGCAGCGTTCCGGGGAGGGGTGAGCAGTTCTTC. Its protein is CSVPGRGEQFF.